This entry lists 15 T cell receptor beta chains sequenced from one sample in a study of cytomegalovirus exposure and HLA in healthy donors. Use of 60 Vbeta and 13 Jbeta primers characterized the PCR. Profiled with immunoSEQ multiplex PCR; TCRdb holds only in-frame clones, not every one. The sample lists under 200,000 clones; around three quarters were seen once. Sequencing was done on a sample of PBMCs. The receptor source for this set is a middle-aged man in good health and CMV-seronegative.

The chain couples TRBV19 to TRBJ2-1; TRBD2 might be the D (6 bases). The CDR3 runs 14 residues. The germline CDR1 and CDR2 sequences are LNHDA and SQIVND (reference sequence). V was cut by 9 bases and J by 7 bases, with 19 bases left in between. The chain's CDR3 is CASGEAGDANEQFF. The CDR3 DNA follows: TGTGCCAGCGGGGAAGCGGGCGATGCGAATGAGCAGTTCTTC.

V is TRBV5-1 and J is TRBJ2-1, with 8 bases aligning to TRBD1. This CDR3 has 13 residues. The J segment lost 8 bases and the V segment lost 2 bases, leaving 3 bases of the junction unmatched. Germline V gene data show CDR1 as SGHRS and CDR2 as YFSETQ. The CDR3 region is CASSFRGLDEQFF. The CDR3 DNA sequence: TGCGCCAGCAGCTTCAGGGGGCTCGATGAGCAGTTCTTC.

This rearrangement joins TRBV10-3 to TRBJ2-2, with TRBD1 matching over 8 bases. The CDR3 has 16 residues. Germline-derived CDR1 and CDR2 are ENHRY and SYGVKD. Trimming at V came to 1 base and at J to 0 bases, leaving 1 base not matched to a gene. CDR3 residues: CAISEWDRTNTGELFF. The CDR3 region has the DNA TGTGCCATCAGTGAGTGGGACAGGACGAACACCGGGGAGCTGTTTTTT.

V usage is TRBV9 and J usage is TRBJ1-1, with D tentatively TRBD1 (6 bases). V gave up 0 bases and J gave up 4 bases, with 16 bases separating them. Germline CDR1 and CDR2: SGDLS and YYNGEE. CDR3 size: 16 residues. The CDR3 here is CASSVDPQGEGTEAFF. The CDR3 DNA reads TGTGCCAGCAGCGTAGACCCACAGGGCGAGGGCACTGAAGCTTTCTTT.

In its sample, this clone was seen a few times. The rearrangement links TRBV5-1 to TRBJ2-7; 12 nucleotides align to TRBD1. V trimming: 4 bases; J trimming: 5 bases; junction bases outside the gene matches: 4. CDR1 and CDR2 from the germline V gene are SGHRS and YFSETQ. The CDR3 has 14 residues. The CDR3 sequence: CASSRDRGRDEQYF. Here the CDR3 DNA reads TGCGCCAGCAGCCGGGACAGGGGGCGAGACGAGCAGTACTTC.

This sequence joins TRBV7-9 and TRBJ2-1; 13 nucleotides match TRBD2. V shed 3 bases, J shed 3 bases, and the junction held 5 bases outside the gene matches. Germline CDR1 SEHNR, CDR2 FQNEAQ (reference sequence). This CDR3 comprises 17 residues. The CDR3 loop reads CASSFWTSGSFYNEQFF. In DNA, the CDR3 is TGTGCCAGCAGCTTCTGGACTAGCGGGAGTTTCTACAATGAGCAGTTCTTC.

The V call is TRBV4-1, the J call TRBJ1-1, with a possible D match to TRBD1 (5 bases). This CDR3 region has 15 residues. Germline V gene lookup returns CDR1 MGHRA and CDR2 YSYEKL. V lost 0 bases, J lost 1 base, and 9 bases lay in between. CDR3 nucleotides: TGCGCCAGCAGCCAAGATGGGGGAGGGAACACTGAAGCTTTCTTT. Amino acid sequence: CASSQDGGGNTEAFF.

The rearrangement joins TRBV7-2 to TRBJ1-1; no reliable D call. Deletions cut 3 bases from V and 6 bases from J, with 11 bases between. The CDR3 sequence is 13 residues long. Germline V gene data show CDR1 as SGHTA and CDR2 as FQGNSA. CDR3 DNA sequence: TGTGCCAGCAGCTTCAGAGGGAGGGCTGAAGCTTTCTTT. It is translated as CASSFRGRAEAFF.

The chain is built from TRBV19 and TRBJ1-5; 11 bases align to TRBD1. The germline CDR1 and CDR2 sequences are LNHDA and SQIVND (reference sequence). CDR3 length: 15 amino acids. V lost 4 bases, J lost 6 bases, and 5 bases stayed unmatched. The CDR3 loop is CASSKDRGRSQPQHF. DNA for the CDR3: TGTGCCAGTAGTAAGGACAGGGGGCGTAGTCAGCCCCAGCATTTT.

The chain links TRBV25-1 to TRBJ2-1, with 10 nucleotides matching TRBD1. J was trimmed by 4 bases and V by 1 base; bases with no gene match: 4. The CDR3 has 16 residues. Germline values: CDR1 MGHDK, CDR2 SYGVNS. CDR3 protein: CASSESPGQGYNEQFF. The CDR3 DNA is TGTGCCAGCAGTGAATCCCCGGGACAGGGGTACAATGAGCAGTTCTTC.

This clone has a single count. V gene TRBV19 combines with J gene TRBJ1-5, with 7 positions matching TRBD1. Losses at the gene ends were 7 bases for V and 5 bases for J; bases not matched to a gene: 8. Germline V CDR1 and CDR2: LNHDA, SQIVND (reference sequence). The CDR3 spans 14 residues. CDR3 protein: CASTTQGTYQPQHF. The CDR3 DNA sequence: TGTGCCAGTACCACACAGGGGACTTATCAGCCCCAGCATTTT.

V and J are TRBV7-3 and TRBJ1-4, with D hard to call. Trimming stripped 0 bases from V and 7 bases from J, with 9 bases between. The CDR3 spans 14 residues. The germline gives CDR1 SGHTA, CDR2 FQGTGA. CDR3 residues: CASSLTRVGEKLFF. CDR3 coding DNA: TGTGCCAGCAGCTTAACGAGGGTCGGTGAAAAACTGTTTTTT.

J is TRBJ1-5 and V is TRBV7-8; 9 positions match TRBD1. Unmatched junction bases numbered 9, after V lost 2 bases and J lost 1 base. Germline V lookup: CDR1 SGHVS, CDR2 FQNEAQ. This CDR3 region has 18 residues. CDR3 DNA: TGTGCCAGCAGCTTAACGGGACAGGGTTTATTCAGCAATCAGCCCCAGCATTTT. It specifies CASSLTGQGLFSNQPQHF.

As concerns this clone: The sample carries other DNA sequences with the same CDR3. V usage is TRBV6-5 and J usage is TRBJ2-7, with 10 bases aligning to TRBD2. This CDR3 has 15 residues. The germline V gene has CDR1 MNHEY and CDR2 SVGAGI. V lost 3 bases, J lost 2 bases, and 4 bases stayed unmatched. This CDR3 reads CASSYGSGGPYEQYF. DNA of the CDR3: TGTGCCAGCAGTTATGGTAGCGGGGGGCCCTACGAGCAGTACTTC.

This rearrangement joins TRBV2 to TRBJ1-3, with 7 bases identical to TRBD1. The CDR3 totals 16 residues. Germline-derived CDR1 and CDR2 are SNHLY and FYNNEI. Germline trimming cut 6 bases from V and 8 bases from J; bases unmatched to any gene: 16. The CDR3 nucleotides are TGTGCCAGCAGCAACGCTAGACAGGGCCTGGGGCACACCATATATTTT. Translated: CASSNARQGLGHTIYF. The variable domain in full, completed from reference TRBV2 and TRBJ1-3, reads EPEVTQTPSHQVTQMGQEVILRCVPISNHLYFYWYRQILGQKVEFLVSFYNNEISEKSEIFDDQFSVERPDGSNFTLKIRSTKLEDSAMYFCASSNARQGLGHTIYFGEGSWLTVV.